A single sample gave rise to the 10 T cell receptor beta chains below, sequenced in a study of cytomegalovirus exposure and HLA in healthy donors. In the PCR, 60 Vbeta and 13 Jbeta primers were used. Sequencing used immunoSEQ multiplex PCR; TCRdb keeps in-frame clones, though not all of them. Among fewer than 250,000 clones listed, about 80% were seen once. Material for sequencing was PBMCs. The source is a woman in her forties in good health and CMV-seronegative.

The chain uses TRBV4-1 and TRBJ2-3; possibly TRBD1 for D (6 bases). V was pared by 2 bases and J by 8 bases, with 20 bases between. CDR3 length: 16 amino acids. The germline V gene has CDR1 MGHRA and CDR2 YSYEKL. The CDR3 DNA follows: TGCGCCAGCAGCCAACCCGACAAGGGGAGAGGGGGTACGCAGTATTTT. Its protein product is CASSQPDKGRGGTQYF.

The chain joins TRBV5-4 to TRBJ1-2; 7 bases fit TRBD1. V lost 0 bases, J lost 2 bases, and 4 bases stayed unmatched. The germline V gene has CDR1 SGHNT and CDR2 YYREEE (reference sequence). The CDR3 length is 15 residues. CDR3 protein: CASSLEGTANYGYTF. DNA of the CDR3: TGTGCCAGCAGCTTGGAAGGGACAGCAAACTATGGCTACACCTTC.

The CDR3 is CAGVTGNLDEQYF. The DNA of the CDR3 is TGTGCCGGCGTTACAGGGAACCTGGACGAGCAGTACTTC. V and J are TRBV6-1 and TRBJ2-7; D possibly corresponds to TRBD1 (6 bases). Trimming stripped 11 bases from V and 5 bases from J, with 19 bases between. The CDR3 is made up of 13 amino acids. Germline V gives CDR1 MNHNS, CDR2 SASEGT.

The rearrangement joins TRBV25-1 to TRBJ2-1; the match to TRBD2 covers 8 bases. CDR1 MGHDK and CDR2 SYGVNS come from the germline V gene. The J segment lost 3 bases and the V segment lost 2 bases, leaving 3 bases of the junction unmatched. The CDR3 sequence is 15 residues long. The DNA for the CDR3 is TGTGCCAGCAGTGAAAGTCTAGCGGGCTACAATGAGCAGTTCTTC. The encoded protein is CASSESLAGYNEQFF.

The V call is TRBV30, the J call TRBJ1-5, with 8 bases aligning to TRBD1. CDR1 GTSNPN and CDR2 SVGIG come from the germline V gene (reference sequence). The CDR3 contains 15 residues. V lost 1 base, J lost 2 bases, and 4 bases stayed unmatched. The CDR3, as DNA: TGTGCCTGGAGTGCACAGGGGGGCGGCAATCAGCCCCAGCATTTT. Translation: CAWSAQGGGNQPQHF.

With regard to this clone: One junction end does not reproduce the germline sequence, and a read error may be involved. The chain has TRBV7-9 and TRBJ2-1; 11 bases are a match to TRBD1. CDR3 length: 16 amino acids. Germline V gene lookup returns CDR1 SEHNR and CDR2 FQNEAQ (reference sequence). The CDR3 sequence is CSSSLGQGDHYNEQFF. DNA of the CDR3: TGTTCCAGCAGCTTGGGACAGGGGGACCACTACAATGAGCAGTTCTTC.

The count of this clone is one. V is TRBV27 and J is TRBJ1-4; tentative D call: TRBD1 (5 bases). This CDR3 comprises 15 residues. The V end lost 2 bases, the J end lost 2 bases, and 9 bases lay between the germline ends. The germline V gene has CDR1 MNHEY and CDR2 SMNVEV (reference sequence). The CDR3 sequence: CASSLRQGTNEKLFF. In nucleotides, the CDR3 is TGTGCCAGCAGTTTAAGGCAGGGCACTAATGAAAAACTGTTTTTT.

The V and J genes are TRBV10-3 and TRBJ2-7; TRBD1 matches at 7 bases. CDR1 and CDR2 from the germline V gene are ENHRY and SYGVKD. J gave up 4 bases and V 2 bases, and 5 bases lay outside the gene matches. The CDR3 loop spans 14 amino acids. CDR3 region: CAISETGERYEQYF. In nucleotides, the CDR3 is TGTGCCATCAGTGAGACAGGGGAACGTTACGAGCAGTACTTC.

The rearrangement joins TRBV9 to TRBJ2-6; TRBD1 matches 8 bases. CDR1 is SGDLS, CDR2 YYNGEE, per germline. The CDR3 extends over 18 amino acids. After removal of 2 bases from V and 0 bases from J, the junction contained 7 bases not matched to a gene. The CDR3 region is CASSVQGALFSGANVLTF. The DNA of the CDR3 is TGTGCCAGCAGCGTGCAGGGGGCCCTCTTCTCTGGGGCCAACGTCCTGACTTTC.

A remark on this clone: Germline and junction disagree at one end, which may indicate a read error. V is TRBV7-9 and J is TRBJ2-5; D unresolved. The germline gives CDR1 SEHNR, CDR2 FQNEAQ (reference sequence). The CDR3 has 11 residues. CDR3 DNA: TGTTCCAGCACCTCCCGAGAGACCCAGTACTTC. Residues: CSSTSRETQYF.